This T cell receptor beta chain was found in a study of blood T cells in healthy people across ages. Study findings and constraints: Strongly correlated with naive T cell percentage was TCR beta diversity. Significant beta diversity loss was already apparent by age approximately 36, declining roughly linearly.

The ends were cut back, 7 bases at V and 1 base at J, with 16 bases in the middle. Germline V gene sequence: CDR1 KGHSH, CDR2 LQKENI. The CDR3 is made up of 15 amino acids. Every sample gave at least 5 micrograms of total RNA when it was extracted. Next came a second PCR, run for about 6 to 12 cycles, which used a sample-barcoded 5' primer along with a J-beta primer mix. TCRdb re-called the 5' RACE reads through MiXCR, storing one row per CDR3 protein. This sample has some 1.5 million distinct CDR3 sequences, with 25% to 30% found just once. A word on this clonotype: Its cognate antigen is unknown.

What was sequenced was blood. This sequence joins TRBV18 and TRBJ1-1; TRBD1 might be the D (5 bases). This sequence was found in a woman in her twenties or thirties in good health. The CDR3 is CASLGTEFRNTEAFF. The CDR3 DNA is TGTGCCAGCTTGGGGACCGAGTTCAGGAACACTGAAGCTTTCTTT.